The 18 T cell receptor beta chains given below trace back to one sample, sequenced in a study of T cell changes during pregnancy in multiple sclerosis. Here immunoSEQ multiplex PCR was the method, and the copy in TCRdb shows in-frame clones only, minus some. This table has around 42,000 clones, over 75% appearing once. The source material was peripheral blood, sampled in the first trimester of pregnancy. The origin of the receptors is a female donor in good health, enrolled as a control in a pregnancy study.

V and J are TRBV6-5 and TRBJ2-1; 7 bases agree with TRBD1. The CDR3 runs 15 residues. With 6 bases clipped from V and 4 bases from J, the junction kept 9 bases outside the gene matches. The germline V gene encodes CDR1 MNHEY and CDR2 SVGAGI. CDR3 protein: CASRGAGTVYNEQFF. Here the CDR3 DNA reads TGTGCCAGCAGGGGTGCCGGGACAGTGTACAATGAGCAGTTCTTC.

V usage is TRBV19 and J usage is TRBJ1-2; 12 bases map to TRBD1. Losses at the gene ends were 7 bases for V and 8 bases for J; bases not matched to a gene: 8. The CDR3 contains 14 residues. Germline lookup yields CDR1 LNHDA and CDR2 SQIVND (reference sequence). Here the CDR3 reads CASIGTGGIEGYTF. The CDR3 nucleotides are TGTGCCAGTATAGGGACAGGGGGCATAGAAGGCTACACCTTC.

The rearrangement links TRBV12-5 to TRBJ2-3; 9 positions agree with TRBD2. The V gene end was trimmed by 0 bases and the J gene end by 0 bases; junction bases not matched to a gene: 13. The CDR3 is made up of 20 amino acids. Germline V gives CDR1 LGHNT, CDR2 FRNRAP. As DNA, the CDR3 is TGTGCTAGTGGTTTGGTATACAGACTAGCGGTCCCTGGTAGCACAGATACGCAGTATTTT. Protein sequence: CASGLVYRLAVPGSTDTQYF.

This rearrangement joins TRBV29-1 to TRBJ2-3, with TRBD2 matching 11 bases. The junction had 6 bases not matched to a gene; V was cut back by 2 bases and J by 2 bases. Germline CDR1 is SQVTM and CDR2 is ANQGSEA. This CDR3 comprises 16 residues. CDR3 sequence (DNA): TGCAGCGTTGAATCCCCTAGCGGGGGGCCCACAGATACGCAGTATTTT. Translation gives CSVESPSGGPTDTQYF.

The chain uses TRBV30 and TRBJ1-4; 8 bases match TRBD1. V lost 4 bases to trimming and J lost 8 bases; unmatched junction nucleotides: 6. This CDR3 has 13 amino acids. The germline gives CDR1 GTSNPN, CDR2 SVGIG (reference sequence). CDR3 sequence (DNA): TGTGCCTGGATTGACAGGGGTAGAGAAAAACTGTTTTTT. This translates into CAWIDRGREKLFF.

The chain recombines TRBV30 with TRBJ1-4; TRBD1 matches at 7 bases. The CDR3 loop spans 14 amino acids. V lost 4 bases and J lost 5; bases outside the gene matches: 7. CDR1 is GTSNPN, CDR2 SVGIG, per germline (reference sequence). CDR3 DNA sequence: TGTGCCTGGAATATGGCAGGGGGAAATGAAAAACTGTTTTTT. Translating it yields CAWNMAGGNEKLFF.

The chain joins TRBV5-1 to TRBJ1-6, with D possibly matching TRBD1 (6 bases). The CDR3 has 18 amino acids. The V gene's germline CDR1 is SGHRS and CDR2 YFSETQ. Trimming stripped 0 bases from V and 9 bases from J, with 22 bases between. CDR3 sequence (DNA): TGCGCCAGCAGCTTGGATGGCGGACGGGGGGCGCAGGGTTCACCCCTCCACTTT. The encoded protein is CASSLDGGRGAQGSPLHF.

V is TRBV19 and J is TRBJ1-1; D perhaps matches TRBD1 (6 bases). Germline lookup yields CDR1 LNHDA and CDR2 SQIVND (reference sequence). This CDR3 comprises 16 residues. Trimming left V 7 bases short and J 0 bases short, with 18 bases between. The CDR3 reads CASTALGGRVNTEAFF. CDR3 nucleotides: TGTGCCAGTACCGCACTCGGGGGGCGCGTGAACACTGAAGCTTTCTTT. Drawing the rest from reference TRBV19 and TRBJ1-1, the complete variable domain is DGGITQSPKYLFRKEGQNVTLSCEQNLNHDAMYWYRQDPGQGLRLIYYSQIVNDFQKGDIAEGYSVSREKKESFPLTVTSAQKNPTAFYLCASTALGGRVNTEAFFGQGTRLTVV.

This clone has ten or more counts. The V and J genes are TRBV4-1 and TRBJ1-5; maybe TRBD1 (6 bases). The germline gives CDR1 MGHRA, CDR2 YSYEKL. V gave up 1 base and J gave up 4 bases, with 17 bases separating them. The CDR3 is made up of 17 amino acids. CDR3 nucleotide sequence: TGCGCCAGCAGCCAAGTTTTAGTTGGGAGGGGGAATCAGCCCCAGCATTTT. Encoded protein: CASSQVLVGRGNQPQHF.

The gene calls are TRBV28 and TRBJ2-6; D might be TRBD2 (7 bases). The CDR3 sequence is 16 residues long. The germline V gene encodes CDR1 MDHEN and CDR2 SYDVKM. V lost 5 bases and J 4 bases, leaving 15 bases between the germline ends. CDR3 amino acids: CASSQRGAGGANVLTF. For the CDR3, the DNA is TGTGCCAGCAGTCAACGGGGGGCAGGAGGGGCCAACGTCCTGACTTTC.

V gene TRBV30 combines with J gene TRBJ2-7; maybe TRBD2 (6 bases). CDR1 GTSNPN and CDR2 SVGIG come from the germline V gene (reference sequence). The CDR3 length is 13 residues. V dropped 2 bases and J dropped 3 bases, with 11 bases sitting between them. This CDR3 is CAWSRSGLYEQYF. The CDR3 bases are TGTGCCTGGAGTCGTAGCGGCCTCTACGAGCAGTACTTC.

This clone came up once. The V call is TRBV9, the J call TRBJ1-4; D might be TRBD1 (6 bases). Per the germline V gene, CDR1 is SGDLS and CDR2 is YYNGEE. The CDR3 loop spans 14 amino acids. The V gene lost 3 bases and the J gene lost 0 bases, with 6 bases spanning the gap. DNA for the CDR3: TGTGCCAGCAGCGAGGGGGCAACTAATGAAAAACTGTTTTTT. Encoded protein: CASSEGATNEKLFF.

J is TRBJ2-7 and V is TRBV15; weak D call: TRBD1 (6 bases). With 4 bases removed from V and 6 bases from J, the gap between germline ends came to 16 bases. CDR3 length: 14 amino acids. Germline-derived CDR1 and CDR2 are LNHNV and YYDKDF (reference sequence). In DNA, the CDR3 is TGTGCCACCAGCACGGGGACACCCAGAACCGAGCAGTACTTC. This translates into CATSTGTPRTEQYF.

The V gene is TRBV7-2, the J gene TRBJ2-1; 10 bases are a match to TRBD2. The CDR3 length is 15 residues. With 6 bases clipped from V and 4 bases from J, the junction kept 6 bases outside the gene matches. Germline CDR1 reads SGHTA; CDR2 reads FQGNSA. CDR3 nucleotides: TGTGCCAGCAGAAGCGGGGGGGCAGGATACAATGAGCAGTTCTTC. This translates into CASRSGGAGYNEQFF.

The chain uses TRBV5-1 and TRBJ2-1; 14 bases match TRBD2. The ends lost 4 bases at V and 10 bases at J; junction bases unmatched: 10. This CDR3 spans 16 amino acids. Germline lookup yields CDR1 SGHRS and CDR2 YFSETQ. The CDR3 sequence is CASSPGTSGSSGEQFF. CDR3 nucleotides: TGCGCCAGCAGCCCCGGGACTAGCGGGAGTTCCGGAGAGCAGTTCTTC.

J is TRBJ1-5 and V is TRBV19; 7 bases align to TRBD1. Germline V gene data show CDR1 as LNHDA and CDR2 as SQIVND (reference sequence). V was clipped by 4 bases and J by 10 bases; unmatched bases: 13. This CDR3 has 15 amino acids. The CDR3 DNA reads as TGTGCCAGTAGTACCGACAGGGCCGGAGGACTCCCCCAGCATTTT. Translation gives CASSTDRAGGLPQHF.

The CDR3 here is CASTRDRGMGETQYF. The DNA of the CDR3 is TGCGCCAGCACCCGGGACAGGGGGATGGGAGAGACCCAGTACTTC. This chain connects TRBV5-1 to TRBJ2-5, with 11 bases that match TRBD1. CDR3 length: 15 amino acids. The V segment lost 6 bases and the J segment 4 bases; nucleotides outside the gene matches: 8. Germline V gene data show CDR1 as SGHRS and CDR2 as YFSETQ.

V gene TRBV11-1 combines with J gene TRBJ2-3, with 10 nucleotides matching TRBD1. The CDR3 covers 15 residues. The trim removed 5 bases at V and 5 bases at J, leaving 7 bases unmatched. Germline V lookup: CDR1 SGHAT, CDR2 FQDESV (reference sequence). CDR3 DNA sequence: TGTGCCAGCAGCCATGGGACAGGGGTAGAAGATACGCAGTATTTT. Protein sequence: CASSHGTGVEDTQYF.